The T cell receptor (beta chain) under discussion was sequenced for a study of molecular identifiers for immune sequencing clone quantification. Isolation of naive CD8 T cells was achieved by sorting on a CD8+CD4-CCR7+CD45RA+ phenotype. This clonotype was seen ten or more times. Germline V gene lookup returns CDR1 SGDLS and CDR2 YYNGEE. The CDR3 length is 13 residues. The ends lost 3 bases at V and 5 bases at J; junction bases unmatched: 5. TCRdb fed the PCR reads into MiXCR, producing one record per CDR3 protein. The sample contains about 68,000 distinct CDR3 sequences, less than 20% of which appear only once.

The chain has TRBV9 and TRBJ2-7; 7 nucleotides line up with TRBD2. The clonotype originates from a human donor in good health. Some libraries in this study had Jurkat cell RNA spiked in. The source material was naive CD8+ T cells from blood, with Jurkat cell RNA spiked in. Regarding subset: FACS-sorted CD8+CD4-CCR7+CD45RA+ naive T cells. The CDR3 DNA follows: TGTGCCAGCAGCGCAGGACTAGTCAACGAGCAGTACTTC. Protein: CASSAGLVNEQYF.